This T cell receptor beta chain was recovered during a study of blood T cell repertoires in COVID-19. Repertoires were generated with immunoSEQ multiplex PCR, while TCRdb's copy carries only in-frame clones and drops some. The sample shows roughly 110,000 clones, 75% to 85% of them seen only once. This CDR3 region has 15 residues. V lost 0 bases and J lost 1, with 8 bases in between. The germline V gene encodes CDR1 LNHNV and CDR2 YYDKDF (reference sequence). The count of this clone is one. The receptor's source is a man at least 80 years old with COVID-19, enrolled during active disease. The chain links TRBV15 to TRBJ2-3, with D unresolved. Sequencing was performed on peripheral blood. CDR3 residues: CATSRDRSGTDTQYF. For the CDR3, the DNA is TGTGCCACCAGCAGAGATAGGAGCGGCACAGATACGCAGTATTTT.